The clone carrying this TCR beta chain was seen only a few times. What it binds is unknown. The germline gene is not matched at one end of the junction; a read error may be the cause. This CDR3 region has 16 residues. CDR1 DFQATT and CDR2 SNEGSKA come from the germline V gene (reference sequence). Constant-region reverse primers amplified full-length variable regions, followed by semi-nested Nested Universal Primer A PCR. TCRdb redid the calling of the 5' RACE reads with MiXCR, one entry per CDR3 protein. The data contain 5,000 to 6,000 distinct CDR3 sequences, about 50% of them singletons. Study-wide findings and caveats: The larger cohort examined one V-J beta rearrangement, not whole repertoires. Greatest tumor Treg TCR overlap was with tumor naive CD4+ cells. Tumor memory CD4+ T cell TCR gene usage clustered with blood and lymph node memory CD4+ cells and lymph node naive CD4+ cells.

Material for sequencing was memory CD4+ T cells sorted from blood. Subset defined: memory CD4+ T cells, CD4+CD45RO+CD25-. The rearrangement uses TRBV20-1 and TRBJ2-1; weak D call: TRBD2 (7 bases). The sequence was collected from a female donor with breast cancer. The CDR3 DNA sequence: TGCAGTGCTAGAGCTTTTGGACAGATAGCGGGCGATGAGCAGTTTTTC. Protein: CSARAFGQIAGDEQFF.